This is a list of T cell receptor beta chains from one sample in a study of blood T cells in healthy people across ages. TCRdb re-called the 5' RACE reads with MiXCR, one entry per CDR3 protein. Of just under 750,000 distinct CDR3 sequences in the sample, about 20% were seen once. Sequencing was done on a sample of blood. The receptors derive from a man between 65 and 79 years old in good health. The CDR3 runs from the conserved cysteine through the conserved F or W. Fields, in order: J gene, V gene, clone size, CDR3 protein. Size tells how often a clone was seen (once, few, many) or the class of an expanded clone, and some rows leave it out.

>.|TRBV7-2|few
CASSLGLAGVAEQFF
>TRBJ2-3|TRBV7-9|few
CASSTWDDTDTQYF
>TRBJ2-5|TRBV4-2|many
CASSQRGTSSSPETQYF
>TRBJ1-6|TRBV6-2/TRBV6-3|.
CASSYPGRRGVSPLHF
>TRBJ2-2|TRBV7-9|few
CASSLALTLGTGELFF
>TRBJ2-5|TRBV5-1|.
CASSYYGQGSQETQYF
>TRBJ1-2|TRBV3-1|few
CASSQVATLYGYTF
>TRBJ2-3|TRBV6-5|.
CASSYSAGDSADAQYF
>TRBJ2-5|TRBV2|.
CASSEWLATKETQYF
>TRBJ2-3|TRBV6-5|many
CASSPTGFGTDTQYF
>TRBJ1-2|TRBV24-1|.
CATSDGVNTQGYGYTF
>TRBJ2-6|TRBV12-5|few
CASGFMTVGANVLTF
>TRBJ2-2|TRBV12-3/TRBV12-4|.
CASSFSRSRELFF
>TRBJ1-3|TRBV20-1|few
CSAPPQGAGNTIYF
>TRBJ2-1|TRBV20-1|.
CSAAPAASSYNEQFF
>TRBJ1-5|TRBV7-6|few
CASSLVEGMSNQPQHF
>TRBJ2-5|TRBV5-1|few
CASSLQPSRRGGQETQYF
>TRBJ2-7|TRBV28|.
CASSLAKLRGQANYEQYF
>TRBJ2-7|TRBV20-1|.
CSARTGGIYEQYF
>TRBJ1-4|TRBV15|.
CATSRERGQFEKLFF
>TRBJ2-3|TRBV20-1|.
CSALRDRGHQDTQYF
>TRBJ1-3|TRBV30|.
CAWKKGHSGNTIYF
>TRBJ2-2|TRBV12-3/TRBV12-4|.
CASRRTGGIGELFF
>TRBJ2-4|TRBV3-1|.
CASSRAGQLNIQYF
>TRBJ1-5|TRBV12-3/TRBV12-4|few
CASSSQARFEGNQPQHF
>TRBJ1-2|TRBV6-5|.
CASSMGQLYGYTF
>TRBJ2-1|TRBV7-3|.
CASSLRRPGRGPDNEQFF
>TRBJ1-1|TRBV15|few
CATSREYRGWAFF
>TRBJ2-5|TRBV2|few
CASSEALQVQETQYF
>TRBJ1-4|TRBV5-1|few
CASSLDRGHPNEKLFF
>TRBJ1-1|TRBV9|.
CASSVTNRGQAFF
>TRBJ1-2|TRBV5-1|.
CASSLNGGSNYGYTF
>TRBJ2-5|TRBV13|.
CASSPSSGLHLIQETQYF
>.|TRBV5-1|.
CASSRAPGTGGNDEQFF
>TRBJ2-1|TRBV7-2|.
CASSPRGRLKFVF
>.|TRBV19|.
CASSIGGAYEQYF
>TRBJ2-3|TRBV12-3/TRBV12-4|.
CAGSTRAGADMQYF
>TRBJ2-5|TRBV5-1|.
CASSFGQFLARETQYF
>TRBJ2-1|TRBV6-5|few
CASSPQPGLAVEQFF
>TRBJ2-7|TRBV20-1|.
CSARGTYEQYF
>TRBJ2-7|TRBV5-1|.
CASSLEVTSDEQYF
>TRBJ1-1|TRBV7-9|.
CASSLFLGETEAFF
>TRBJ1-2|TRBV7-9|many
CASSLGQEGYGYTF
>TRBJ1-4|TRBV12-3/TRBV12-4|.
CASSLSVWVGEKLFF
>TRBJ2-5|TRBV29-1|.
CSVSTSGLSRETQYF
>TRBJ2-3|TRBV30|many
CAWSVPTTLTNTQYF
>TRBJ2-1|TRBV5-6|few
CASSLLGDEQFF
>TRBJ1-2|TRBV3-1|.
CASSQADREASGYTF